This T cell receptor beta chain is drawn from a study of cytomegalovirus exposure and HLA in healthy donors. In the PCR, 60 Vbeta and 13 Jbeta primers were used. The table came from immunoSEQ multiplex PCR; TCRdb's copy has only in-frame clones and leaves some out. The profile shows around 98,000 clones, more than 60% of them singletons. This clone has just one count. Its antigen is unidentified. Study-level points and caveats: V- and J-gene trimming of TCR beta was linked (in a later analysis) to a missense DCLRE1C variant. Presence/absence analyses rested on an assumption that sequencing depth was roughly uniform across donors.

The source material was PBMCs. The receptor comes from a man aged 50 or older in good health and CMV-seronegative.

This CDR3 reads CASSALPSGEQYF. Written as DNA, the CDR3 is TGTGCCAGCAGCGCCCTTCCCTCGGGCGAGCAGTACTTC. This chain uses TRBV2 with TRBJ2-7, with D unresolved. Trimming left V 6 bases short and J 6 bases short, with 15 bases between. The CDR3 is 13 amino acids. Germline V CDR1 and CDR2: SNHLY, FYNNEI.